These 22 T cell receptor beta chains were sequenced from one sample in a study of T cells expressing NK-cell markers (dated by TCRdb to about 2020). Library generation was performed with 5' RACE. TCRdb records Illumina HiSeq 2000 as the sequencer. Following reprocessing of the reads by TCRdb, the data hold one row per CDR3 protein sequence and no DNA is available. The table for this sample lists some 280,000 distinct CDR3 sequences. The ten largest account for about 0.4% of the sample. Sequencing was carried out using blood T cells: a sorted CD56 or NKG2C T cell subset, CD4+ or CD8+ T cells, or bulk PBMC T cells (not recorded which). Every receptor here comes from a man in his late teens or twenties in good health. Donor details come from another sample of the same person, matched by shared clones.

The chain recombines TRBV24-1 with TRBJ2-6; TCRdb's D gene call, TRBD1, goes unchecked for lack of DNA. This CDR3 contains 15 residues. The germline V gene encodes CDR1 KGHDR and CDR2 SFDVKD. CDR3 residues: CATTTTGSGANVLTF.

This rearrangement joins TRBV7-2 to TRBJ2-1; the D gene TCRdb calls, TRBD2, cannot be checked with no DNA. Looked up from germline, CDR1 is SGHTA and CDR2 is FQGNSA. There are 16 residues in the CDR3. This chain's CDR3 is CASSLGLAGLSNEQFF.

CDR3 in amino acids: CASSPELLDTQYF. The gene calls are TRBV18 and TRBJ2-3. CDR1 KGHSH and CDR2 LQKENI come from the germline V gene. This CDR3 spans 13 amino acids.

The chain joins TRBV10-3 to TRBJ2-2. This CDR3 has 16 residues. Looked up from germline, CDR1 is ENHRY and CDR2 is SYGVKD. The CDR3 loop reads CAISASTSANTGELFF.

The V call is TRBV18, the J call TRBJ2-5; the TRBD1 assignment by TCRdb is unverifiable without DNA. There are 14 residues in the CDR3. In germline, CDR1 is KGHSH, CDR2 LQKENI. The CDR3 protein is CASSPLSGKETQYF.

The genes are TRBV23-1 and TRBJ2-6. TRBV23-1 is reported as an ORF; its role is uncertain. The CDR3 is 17 amino acids. The CDR3 spells CASSQSYILPGANVLTF.

The chain links TRBV7-8 to TRBJ1-2. The germline V gene encodes CDR1 SGHVS and CDR2 FQNEAQ. This CDR3 has 16 amino acids. CDR3 sequence reads: CASSLGRHPTNYGYTF.

Here the CDR3 reads CSVVLGTSNNEQFF. V gene TRBV29-1 combines with J gene TRBJ2-1; without DNA, the TCRdb call of TRBD1 cannot be checked. CDR3 length equals 14 residues. Germline values: CDR1 SQVTM, CDR2 ANQGSEA.

V gene TRBV12-3 or TRBV12-4 combines with J gene TRBJ1-5; TCRdb's D call, TRBD1, is unchecked because there is no DNA. This CDR3 contains 15 residues. CDR3 protein: CASSLTGALNQPQHF.

This chain connects TRBV5-1 to TRBJ1-1; the D gene TCRdb calls, TRBD1, cannot be checked with no DNA. Germline V gene lookup returns CDR1 SGHRS and CDR2 YFSETQ. There are 16 residues in the CDR3. CDR3 protein: CASSPEPGPLNTEAFF.

This chain uses TRBV20-1 with TRBJ2-3; the TRBD2 assignment by TCRdb is unverifiable without DNA. The CDR3 is 16 amino acids. The germline V gene encodes CDR1 DFQATT and CDR2 SNEGSKA (reference sequence). The CDR3 is CSARDRWREGGDTQYF.

The V gene is TRBV7-6, the J gene TRBJ2-1; as DNA is missing, the TRBD2 call by TCRdb cannot be tested. The CDR3 spans 17 residues. Germline CDR1 reads SGHVS; CDR2 reads FNYEAQ. CDR3 in amino acids: CASSLGLAGGPYNEQFF.

The J gene is TRBJ1-4, the V gene TRBV21-1. TRBV21-1 is assigned pseudogene status. This CDR3 is 12 amino acids long. The CDR3 protein is CASNAQHEKLFF.

The rearrangement uses TRBV12-3 or TRBV12-4 and TRBJ2-1; TCRdb indicates TRBD1, and absent DNA this call remains unverified. This CDR3 is built from 13 residues. The CDR3 reads CASSFNLGDSQFF.

The rearrangement uses TRBV15 and TRBJ2-1; TCRdb's D call, TRBD2, is unchecked because there is no DNA. CDR3 length equals 15 residues. The germline V gene has CDR1 LNHNV and CDR2 YYDKDF (reference sequence). This CDR3 reads CATSTEGLAANRQFF.

CDR3 residues: CASSNLANTEAFF. The gene calls are TRBV11-3 and TRBJ1-1. This CDR3 is 13 amino acids long. The germline CDR1 and CDR2 sequences are SGHNT and YENEEA. The full variable domain, completed using reference TRBV11-3 and TRBJ1-1, is EAGVVQSPRYKIIEKKQPVAFWCNPISGHNTLYWYLQNLGQGPELLIRYENEEAVDDSQLPKDRFSAERLKGVDSTLKIQPAELGDSAVYLCASSNLANTEAFFGQGTRLTVV.

This rearrangement joins TRBV6-1 to TRBJ2-3; as DNA is missing, the TRBD2 call by TCRdb cannot be tested. The CDR3 is 18 amino acids. The germline CDR1 and CDR2 sequences are MNHNS and SASEGT. CDR3 amino acids: CASSVLGGLADFTDTQYF.

The chain couples TRBV12-3 or TRBV12-4 to TRBJ2-3; TCRdb's assignment of TRBD2 cannot be checked, as there is no DNA. The CDR3 totals 15 residues. CDR3 protein: CASSASGRNTDTQYF.

Here the CDR3 reads CSARDPGTGVNQPQHF. This sequence joins TRBV20-1 and TRBJ1-5; absent DNA, TCRdb's TRBD1 call cannot be checked. CDR3 length: 16 residues. In germline, CDR1 is DFQATT, CDR2 SNEGSKA (reference sequence).

V usage is TRBV29-1 and J usage is TRBJ2-1. This CDR3 region has 13 residues. CDR1 and CDR2 (germline): SQVTM, ANQGSEA. This CDR3 is CSVGGQPNNEQFF.

The chain employs TRBV6-5 and TRBJ2-2. This CDR3 is built from 14 residues. The germline V gene has CDR1 MNHEY and CDR2 SVGAGI. The CDR3 here is CASFRPRVNGELFF.

The chain recombines TRBV10-3 with TRBJ2-2. This CDR3 region has 15 residues. From germline, CDR1 is ENHRY and CDR2 SYGVKD. CDR3 loop: CAISRHGQNTGELFF.